This TCR beta chain was identified during a study of shared clonotypes between healthy human individuals. Germline lookup yields CDR1 MNHEY and CDR2 SVGAGI. CDR3 length: 15 residues. V lost 4 bases and J 4 bases, leaving 16 bases between the germline ends. TCRdb keeps only in-frame clones here, not all; method: immunoSEQ multiplex PCR. The sample shows just over 2,000,000 clones, 95% of them seen only once. The sequence was obtained from a young man in good health. The V and J genes are TRBV6-5 and TRBJ1-1, with a tentative D call TRBD1 (5 bases). Input material: naive CD4+ T cells sorted from blood. Subset of the sample: CD45RA+ positively selected. As DNA, the CDR3 is TGTGCCAGCAGTTCCAACGGGGGGGTTGGCACTGAAGCTTTCTTT. It yields the protein CASSSNGGVGTEAFF.